The 14 T cell receptor beta chains presented below share a single source sample, sequenced in a study of cytomegalovirus exposure and HLA in healthy donors. Profiling relied on immunoSEQ multiplex PCR, and the TCRdb table lists in-frame clones only, not all of them. The table has some 190,000 clones, about 84% seen once. Sequenced input: PBMCs. The receptor set was obtained from a young woman in good health and CMV-seronegative.

The chain joins TRBV7-8 to TRBJ2-2, with 8 bases that match TRBD2. J was trimmed by 4 bases and V by 6 bases; bases with no gene match: 7. Germline CDR1 reads SGHVS; CDR2 reads FQNEAQ. This CDR3 has 15 amino acids. Written as DNA, the CDR3 is TGTGCCAGCAGACCTAGCGGGTATATCACCGGGGAGCTGTTTTTT. Its translation is CASRPSGYITGELFF.

This rearrangement joins TRBV2 to TRBJ2-1; TRBD2 might be the D (7 bases). The CDR3 is made up of 16 amino acids. Between the trimmed V and J ends, which lost 2 bases and 7 bases, there was a span of 18 bases. Germline-derived CDR1 and CDR2 are SNHLY and FYNNEI. CDR3 loop: CASSENLGGAKNEQFF. CDR3 coding DNA: TGTGCCAGCAGTGAAAACCTTGGGGGGGCAAAAAATGAGCAGTTCTTC.

Notes on this clone: This specimen includes other DNA sequences encoding the same CDR3. The rearrangement uses TRBV7-2 and TRBJ2-7; D gene unclear. CDR3 size: 11 residues. Germline CDR1 and CDR2: SGHTA and FQGNSA. The V and J ends lost 4 bases and 2 bases respectively, with 3 bases between them. The CDR3 loop is CASSSTYEQYF. In DNA, the CDR3 is TGTGCCAGCAGCTCCACCTACGAGCAGTACTTC.

Notes on this clone: At one boundary the junction diverges from the germline segment, which might be a read error. The genes are TRBV5-1 and TRBJ2-2; 7 nucleotides align to TRBD2. There are 16 residues in the CDR3. CDR1 is SGHRS and CDR2 is YFSETQ in the germline V gene. This CDR3 is CASSSAGTTKTGELFF. CDR3 nucleotide sequence: TGCGCCAGCAGCTCCGCCGGGACTACGAAGACCGGGGAGCTGTTTTTT.

The chain's CDR3 is CASSLAESYEQYF. CDR3 nucleotides: TGTGCCAGCAGCTTAGCCGAGAGCTACGAGCAGTACTTC. V and J are TRBV7-6 and TRBJ2-7; the D is unclear. This CDR3 region has 13 residues. CDR1 SGHVS and CDR2 FNYEAQ come from the germline V gene. Trimming took 0 bases from V and 3 from J, leaving 6 bases between them.

The V gene is TRBV15, the J gene TRBJ2-3; 11 nucleotides line up with TRBD2. The J segment lost 1 base and the V segment lost 6 bases, leaving 3 bases of the junction unmatched. This CDR3 is 15 amino acids long. Germline V lookup: CDR1 LNHNV, CDR2 YYDKDF (reference sequence). Here the CDR3 DNA reads TGTGCCACCAGTACGGGACTAGCGGGCACAGATACGCAGTATTTT. Encoded protein: CATSTGLAGTDTQYF.

The gene calls are TRBV6-1 and TRBJ1-2; 7 bases are shared with TRBD1. V was pared by 5 bases and J by 5 bases, with 8 bases of the junction left unmatched. There are 14 residues in the CDR3. CDR1 and CDR2 from the germline V gene are MNHNS and SASEGT. The chain's CDR3 is CASSTDRLRYGYTF. DNA for the CDR3: TGTGCCAGCAGTACGGACAGGTTGAGGTATGGCTACACCTTC.

V gene TRBV7-8 combines with J gene TRBJ1-6; a weak D match, TRBD1 (6 bases). The germline gives CDR1 SGHVS, CDR2 FQNEAQ. V gave up 5 bases and J gave up 1 base, with 9 bases separating them. The CDR3 length is 15 residues. The CDR3 sequence: CASSPTGSYNSPLHF. The CDR3 DNA sequence: TGTGCCAGCAGCCCTACAGGGTCCTATAATTCACCCCTCCACTTT.

The chain is built from TRBV7-9 and TRBJ2-3; TRBD2 matches 9 bases. Germline CDR1 SEHNR, CDR2 FQNEAQ (reference sequence). The CDR3 spans 15 residues. The J segment lost 5 bases and the V segment lost 5 bases, leaving 8 bases of the junction unmatched. In nucleotides, the CDR3 is TGTGCCAGCAGCAAGTGGACTAGCGAAGGAGATACGCAGTATTTT. Protein sequence: CASSKWTSEGDTQYF.

The rearrangement links TRBV5-6 to TRBJ2-1, with TRBD2 matching over 13 bases. CDR3 length: 17 amino acids. CDR1 and CDR2 (germline): SGHDT, YYEEEE. V shed 4 bases and J 4 bases; nucleotides not matched to a gene: 8. CDR3 in amino acids: CASSLGTSGISYNEQFF. The CDR3 region has the DNA TGTGCCAGCAGCCTGGGGACTAGCGGGATATCATACAATGAGCAGTTCTTC.

The chain recombines TRBV5-6 with TRBJ1-2; D is perhaps TRBD1 (5 bases). V lost 0 bases and J 5 bases, leaving 17 bases between the germline ends. Germline-derived CDR1 and CDR2 are SGHDT and YYEEEE. The CDR3 is made up of 16 amino acids. CDR3 amino acids: CASSLEGTGRMYGYTF. The CDR3 DNA follows: TGTGCCAGCAGCTTGGAGGGGACTGGACGGATGTATGGCTACACCTTC.

V is TRBV6-5 and J is TRBJ2-3; D is uncertain. The CDR3 consists of 12 residues. Trimming stripped 5 bases from V and 0 bases from J, with 3 bases between. Germline assignment: CDR1 MNHEY and CDR2 SVGAGI. CDR3 sequence: CASSQSTDTQYF. The DNA of the CDR3 is TGTGCCAGCAGTCAAAGCACAGATACGCAGTATTTT.

In its sample, this clone was seen a few times. This rearrangement joins TRBV7-9 to TRBJ1-4; D might be TRBD1 (5 bases). Germline values: CDR1 SEHNR, CDR2 FQNEAQ (reference sequence). The CDR3 loop spans 16 amino acids. Deletions cut 2 bases from V and 8 bases from J, with 18 bases between. The CDR3 sequence is CASSLTAGGTGEKLFF. The CDR3 region has the DNA TGTGCCAGCAGCTTAACCGCGGGGGGGACTGGCGAAAAACTGTTTTTT.

This clone came up once. The V call is TRBV28, the J call TRBJ2-1, with no clear D. This CDR3 spans 14 amino acids. CDR1 and CDR2 from the germline V gene are MDHEN and SYDVKM. V shed 3 bases and J shed 3 bases, with 9 bases lying between them. Here the CDR3 reads CASSLTGGYNEQFF. DNA of the CDR3: TGTGCCAGCAGTTTGACCGGCGGCTACAATGAGCAGTTCTTC. The variable domain in full, completed from reference TRBV28 and TRBJ2-1, reads DVKVTQSSRYLVKRTGEKVFLECVQDMDHENMFWYRQDPGLGLRLIYFSYDVKMKEKGDIPEGYSVSREKKERFSLILESASTNQTSMYLCASSLTGGYNEQFFGPGTRLTVL.